These 23 T cell receptor beta chains originate from one sample sequenced in a study of T cell responses to AZD1222 COVID-19 vaccine. Here immunoSEQ multiplex PCR was the method, and the copy in TCRdb shows in-frame clones only, minus some. The sample has more than 95,000 clones, roughly 89% seen once; the top ten hold 25% to 35%. The material was peripheral blood, obtained on day 0 of AZD1222 vaccination. The receptors stem from an adult in good health.

The gene calls are TRBV6-4 and TRBJ2-2; TRBD2 aligns across 7 bases. Germline V gives CDR1 MRHNA, CDR2 SNTAGT. V was clipped by 3 bases and J by 1 base; unmatched bases: 2. This CDR3 is 15 amino acids long. The DNA for the CDR3 is TGTGCCAGCAGTGAAGTAGCGGGGAACACCGGGGAGCTGTTTTTT. Protein sequence: CASSEVAGNTGELFF.

The J gene is TRBJ2-1, the V gene TRBV5-4; no clear D gene. The CDR3 spans 14 residues. The germline V gene has CDR1 SGHNT and CDR2 YYREEE (reference sequence). V was pared by 0 bases and J by 0 bases, with 4 bases between. The CDR3 here is CASSLDGSYNEQFF. The CDR3 bases are TGTGCCAGCAGCTTGGACGGCTCCTACAATGAGCAGTTCTTC.

This sequence joins TRBV5-4 and TRBJ2-5, with 7 bases lining up with TRBD1. Unmatched junction bases numbered 7, after V lost 4 bases and J lost 1 base. This CDR3 contains 15 residues. Germline values: CDR1 SGHNT, CDR2 YYREEE (reference sequence). CDR3 loop: CASSHQGQLQETQYF. The CDR3, as DNA: TGTGCCAGCAGCCACCAGGGACAGCTCCAAGAGACCCAGTACTTC.

The genes are TRBV7-9 and TRBJ1-1; perhaps TRBD1 as D (6 bases). Germline V gene data show CDR1 as SEHNR and CDR2 as FQNEAQ (reference sequence). V was cut by 3 bases and J by 0 bases, with 8 bases left in between. There are 14 residues in the CDR3. CDR3 nucleotides: TGTGCCAGCAGCTTTGGGGGCGTGAACACTGAAGCTTTCTTT. Protein product: CASSFGGVNTEAFF.

The rearrangement links TRBV3-1 (or the pseudogene TRBV3-2) to TRBJ1-1; D gene uncertain. CDR1 is LGHDT and CDR2 is YNNKEL in the germline V gene (reference sequence). There are 12 residues in the CDR3. Trimming took off 4 bases at V and 6 bases at J, with 9 bases between the two ends. CDR3 sequence: CASSLANAEAFF. In DNA form, the CDR3 reads TGTGCCAGCAGCCTGGCTAACGCTGAAGCTTTCTTT.

The chain has TRBV6-1 and TRBJ1-4, with D uncertain. V lost 1 base and J lost 0, with 9 bases in between. CDR1 is MNHNS and CDR2 is SASEGT in the germline V gene. CDR3 length: 16 residues. The CDR3 DNA is TGTGCCAGCAGTGAAGGCCACAGATCAACTAATGAAAAACTGTTTTTT. This translates into CASSEGHRSTNEKLFF.

CDR3 residues: CASSPAIAAGISGNTIYF. The CDR3 bases are TGTGCCAGCAGCCCCGCAATCGCTGCGGGGATCTCTGGAAACACCATATATTTT. This rearrangement joins TRBV7-8 to TRBJ1-3; D ambiguous. Germline assignment: CDR1 SGHVS and CDR2 FQNEAQ. Trimming left V 5 bases short and J 0 bases short, with 20 bases between. This CDR3 region has 18 residues.

The rearrangement uses TRBV6-5 and TRBJ2-7; 12 bases agree with TRBD1. The CDR3 is made up of 15 amino acids. The V segment lost 6 bases and the J segment 6 bases; nucleotides outside the gene matches: 9. Germline V gene lookup returns CDR1 MNHEY and CDR2 SVGAGI. This chain's CDR3 is CASRADRDRGREQYF. Written as DNA, the CDR3 is TGTGCCAGCAGAGCCGACCGGGACAGGGGGCGCGAGCAGTACTTC.

The genes are TRBV9 and TRBJ1-4, with a weak D call TRBD1 (6 bases). The CDR3 covers 16 residues. CDR1 and CDR2 (germline): SGDLS, YYNGEE. V lost 2 bases to trimming and J lost 2 bases, with 13 bases between them. The CDR3 loop reads CASSVGGGRTNEKLFF. CDR3 DNA sequence: TGTGCCAGCAGCGTGGGGGGCGGCCGGACTAATGAAAAACTGTTTTTT.

The chain combines TRBV6-5 with TRBJ1-1; D unclear. Trimming stripped 3 bases from V and 3 bases from J, with 14 bases between. Germline lookup yields CDR1 MNHEY and CDR2 SVGAGI. CDR3 length: 15 amino acids. The CDR3 region is CASSYSGIRDTEAFF. Here the CDR3 DNA reads TGTGCCAGCAGTTATTCGGGCATCCGCGACACTGAAGCTTTCTTT.

The V and J genes are TRBV11-2 and TRBJ2-2, with D maybe TRBD2 (7 bases). V was trimmed by 2 bases and J by 2 bases, leaving 18 bases between them. Germline CDR1 is SGHAT and CDR2 is FQNNGV. This CDR3 has 18 residues. The CDR3 coding sequence is TGTGCCAGCAGCTTAAACGGGGCGGGGGCATTCAACACCGGGGAGCTGTTTTTT. Translated: CASSLNGAGAFNTGELFF.

The chain joins TRBV19 to TRBJ2-1; D perhaps matches TRBD2 (5 bases). The ends were cut back, 6 bases at V and 0 bases at J, with 15 bases in the middle. The CDR3 spans 16 residues. Germline CDR1 and CDR2: LNHDA and SQIVND (reference sequence). The CDR3 bases are TGTGCCAGTAGCTATGGTGGGAGACGCTCCTACAATGAGCAGTTCTTC. It specifies CASSYGGRRSYNEQFF.

The chain carries TRBV5-8 and TRBJ2-7; D is undetermined. The V and J ends lost 10 bases and 6 bases respectively, with 8 bases between them. The CDR3 length is 9 residues. The V gene's germline CDR1 is SGHTS and CDR2 YDEGEE. CDR3 residues: CASWGEQYF. In nucleotides, the CDR3 is TGTGCCTCCTGGGGCGAGCAGTACTTC.

This sequence joins TRBV7-2 and TRBJ2-5; D assignment may be TRBD1 or TRBD2 (7 bases each). Trimming removed 5 bases at V and 5 bases at J, with 21 bases between. The CDR3 sequence is 16 residues long. The germline CDR1 and CDR2 sequences are SGHTA and FQGNSA. The CDR3 nucleotides read TGTGCCAGCAGCCCCCTCAGGGGGGGTTCCGGGGAGACCCAGTACTTC. Its translation: CASSPLRGGSGETQYF.

V and J are TRBV3-1 (or the pseudogene TRBV3-2) and TRBJ1-1; a possible D gene is TRBD1 (6 bases). In germline, CDR1 is LGHDT, CDR2 YNNKEL (reference sequence). Trimming cost V 3 bases and J 3 bases, with 11 bases left between them. The CDR3 contains 14 residues. The CDR3 spells CASSHRGPHTEAFF. CDR3 nucleotide sequence: TGTGCCAGCAGCCACAGGGGCCCACACACTGAAGCTTTCTTT.

This chain uses TRBV19 with TRBJ2-7; 8 bases fit TRBD2. This CDR3 region has 15 residues. The germline gives CDR1 LNHDA, CDR2 SQIVND (reference sequence). V gave up 6 bases and J gave up 0 bases; unmatched junction bases: 7. CDR3 amino acids: CASSEGLALSYEQYF. In nucleotides, the CDR3 is TGTGCCAGTAGCGAAGGACTAGCACTCTCCTACGAGCAGTACTTC.

The chain couples TRBV2 to TRBJ2-3, with TRBD1 matching over 8 bases. Germline-derived CDR1 and CDR2 are SNHLY and FYNNEI. V lost 5 bases, J lost 6 bases, and 7 bases stayed unmatched. The CDR3 has 14 residues. The CDR3: CASSPLRDRDTQYF. CDR3 DNA sequence: TGTGCCAGCAGTCCTCTCCGGGACAGGGATACGCAGTATTTT.

The chain has TRBV18 and TRBJ1-3; 10 bases fit TRBD1. Germline trimming cut 3 bases from V and 1 base from J; bases unmatched to any gene: 3. Germline V gene lookup returns CDR1 KGHSH and CDR2 LQKENI. The CDR3 has 16 residues. The CDR3: CASSPGTGASGNTIYF. In DNA, the CDR3 is TGTGCCAGCTCACCCGGGACAGGGGCTTCTGGAAACACCATATATTTT.

The V call is TRBV10-1, the J call TRBJ1-3; D is perhaps TRBD1 (5 bases). Germline V lookup: CDR1 WNHNN, CDR2 SYGVQD (reference sequence). This CDR3 region has 14 residues. V was trimmed by 11 bases and J by 0 bases, leaving 14 bases between them. For the CDR3, the DNA is TGCGCCCCTTGGGGGACGATCTCTGGAAACACCATATATTTT. Translation: CAPWGTISGNTIYF.

J is TRBJ2-7 and V is TRBV19, with 7 bases fitting TRBD2. V lost 3 bases, J lost 1 base, and 6 bases stayed unmatched. CDR1 and CDR2 (germline): LNHDA, SQIVND (reference sequence). This CDR3 has 15 amino acids. CDR3 protein: CASSISGGGSYEQYF. Here the CDR3 DNA reads TGTGCCAGTAGTATTTCGGGGGGAGGGTCCTACGAGCAGTACTTC.

The chain employs TRBV7-9 and TRBJ2-1, with D possibly TRBD1 on 5 matching bases. The CDR3 is 14 residues long. V was clipped by 5 bases and J by 4 bases, with 12 bases between them. CDR1 and CDR2 (germline): SEHNR, FQNEAQ (reference sequence). The CDR3 loop reads CASSHPDTYNEQFF. CDR3 sequence (DNA): TGTGCCAGCAGCCACCCGGACACATACAATGAGCAGTTCTTC.

The V and J genes are TRBV7-2 and TRBJ2-7, with TRBD2 matching over 10 bases. The CDR3 covers 16 residues. V gave up 3 bases and J gave up 0 bases; unmatched junction bases: 5. Germline V gene data show CDR1 as SGHTA and CDR2 as FQGNSA. CDR3 residues: CASSLRTSGFSYEQYF. The CDR3 DNA sequence: TGTGCCAGCAGCTTGAGGACTAGCGGTTTCTCCTACGAGCAGTACTTC.

In DNA, the CDR3 is TGTGCCAGCAGTTTATGGTGGAACACTGAAGCTTTCTTT. This encodes CASSLWWNTEAFF. The chain links TRBV27 to TRBJ1-1, with D uncertain. V gave up 1 base and J gave up 1 base, with 4 bases separating them. The CDR3 extends over 13 amino acids. Germline V CDR1 and CDR2: MNHEY, SMNVEV (reference sequence).